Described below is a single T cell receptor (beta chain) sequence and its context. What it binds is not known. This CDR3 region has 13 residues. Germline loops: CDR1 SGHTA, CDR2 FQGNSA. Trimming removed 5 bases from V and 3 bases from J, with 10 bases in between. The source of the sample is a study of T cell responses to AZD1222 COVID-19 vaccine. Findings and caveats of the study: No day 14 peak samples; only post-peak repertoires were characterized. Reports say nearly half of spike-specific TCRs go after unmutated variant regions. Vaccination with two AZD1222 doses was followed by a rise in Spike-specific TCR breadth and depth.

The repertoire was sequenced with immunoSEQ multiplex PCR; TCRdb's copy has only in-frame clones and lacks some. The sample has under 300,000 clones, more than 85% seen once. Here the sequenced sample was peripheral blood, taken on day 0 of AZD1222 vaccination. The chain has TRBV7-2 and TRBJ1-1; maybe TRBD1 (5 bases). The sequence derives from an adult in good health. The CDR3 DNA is TGTGCCAGCAGCCTCCGACAGCACACTGAAGCTTTCTTT. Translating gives CASSLRQHTEAFF.